This T cell receptor (beta chain) was recorded in a study of T-cell memory formation after mild COVID-19. Study summary: Clusters were largely donor specific. Findings and caveats of the study: CD8+ contracting clones occupied EMRA, while CD4+ ones occupied mainly CM and EM. While clones contracting from day 15 to 85 were balanced between CD4 and CD8, later expanders leaned CD4+.

This clonotype has only a few counts. Its antigen is unidentified. The germline V gene encodes CDR1 SGHDN and CDR2 FVKESK. The CDR3 is 12 amino acids. The V end lost 3 bases, the J end lost 7 bases, and 7 bases lay between the germline ends. A single record per CDR3 protein comes from TCRdb applying MiXCR to the 5' RACE reads. The profile covers roughly 340,000 distinct CDR3 sequences, with under 25% appearing a single time and under 25% taken by the ten largest. The chain recombines TRBV14 with TRBJ2-1, with D hard to call. The source is a man between 18 and 29 years old who had mild COVID-19 (a few samples of this study predate the infection). Cell type and time point are not known. Sequences were obtained from PBMCs or a T cell subset sorted from them (not recorded which). The CDR3 reads CASSHTKNEQFF. The CDR3 bases are TGTGCCAGCAGCCACACTAAGAATGAGCAGTTCTTC.